Sequencing of this TCR beta chain was carried out in a study of shared clonotypes between healthy human individuals. At the level of the study: Sampling drew on donors who were a couple of women and three men aged 18 to 49.

This clone occurred a few times. Genomic DNA (from each subset) was split evenly across several immunoSEQ plates. Repertoires were generated with immunoSEQ multiplex PCR, while TCRdb's copy carries only in-frame clones and drops some. The sample lists a few million clones; 90% to 95% were seen once. The CDR3 totals 16 residues. CDR1 is SGHTA and CDR2 is FQGNSA in the germline V gene. V lost 1 base and J lost 0, with 13 bases in between. The receptor was isolated from a man aged 18 to 29 in good health. Some clones in this sample may be carry-over from other donors' samples. J is TRBJ2-7 and V is TRBV7-2, with D maybe TRBD2 (5 bases). The sequencing input was naive CD4+ T cells from PBMCs. The subset here: CD45RA+ positively selected. The CDR3 coding sequence is TGTGCCAGCAGCTTAGTTGCACAGCGGCACTCCTACGAGCAGTACTTC. Translating it yields CASSLVAQRHSYEQYF.